The clone carrying this T cell receptor beta chain is called medium-sized based on its frequency. The antigen is unknown. TRB was amplified by touch-down multiplex PCR, primer pools A and B combined. TCRdb reprocessed the multiplex PCR reads and reports one entry per CDR3 protein, with no DNA. This table holds 2,500 to 4,000 distinct CDR3 sequences. Each sample's input was 250 ng genomic DNA, some 34,000 genome equivalents. This sample was included in a study of T cell clusters in autoimmune cytopenias. As for the study in general: A median of roughly 53,000 TRB reads per sample yielded a median approximately 2,500 distinct clonotypes.

Germline CDR1 and CDR2: MNHEY and SVGAGI. The CDR3 has 17 residues. Study outcomes and limitations: TRB repertoire shifts in secondary cytopenia and chronic lymphocytic leukemia mostly reflected lymphoma, not autoimmunity.

Specimen: peripheral blood. J is TRBJ2-1 and V is TRBV6-5; TCRdb picks TRBD2, but there is no DNA to check that call. The receptor was derived from a human donor with an autoimmune cytopenia or autoimmune hepatitis (not recorded which). The CDR3 spells CASSYHTLAGGDNEQFF.